Listed below are T cell receptor beta chains from one sample, sequenced in a study of tumour-infiltrating T cells in Burkitt lymphoma. TCRdb's table, derived via immunoSEQ multiplex PCR, lists solely in-frame clones and lacks some. This table holds 4,000 to 5,500 clones, about a tenth found once. Source material: tumor tissue. The source of these receptors is a human donor with diffuse large B-cell lymphoma. The CDR3 runs from the conserved cysteine through the conserved F or W. Fields, in order: CDR3 protein, D gene, clone size, V gene, J gene. The D gene is left open where the match is weak. Not all rows give a size; the values are once, few, many and, for expanded clones, a class.

CDR3aa: CASSVFTLGTEAFF
d_gene: .
abundance: few
v_gene: TRBV10-2
j_gene: TRBJ1-1

CDR3aa: CAWSATGNEGLAFF
d_gene: .
abundance: .
v_gene: TRBV30
j_gene: TRBJ1-1

CDR3aa: CASSLDRNTEAFF
d_gene: .
abundance: .
v_gene: TRBV11-2
j_gene: TRBJ1-1

CDR3aa: CASSRTGSLYYGYTF
d_gene: .
abundance: few
v_gene: TRBV19
j_gene: TRBJ1-2

CDR3aa: CASSDFSGSDNEQFF
d_gene: .
abundance: .
v_gene: TRBV2
j_gene: TRBJ2-1

CDR3aa: CASSLELAGASYEQYF
d_gene: TRBD2
abundance: few
v_gene: TRBV5-1
j_gene: TRBJ2-7

CDR3aa: CASSPGTSEVDTQYF
d_gene: TRBD2
abundance: .
v_gene: TRBV4-2
j_gene: TRBJ2-3

CDR3aa: CASSLGSVGQNYGYTF
d_gene: .
abundance: .
v_gene: TRBV4-1
j_gene: TRBJ1-2

CDR3aa: CASSLGELGNTEAFF
d_gene: .
abundance: .
v_gene: TRBV5-1
j_gene: TRBJ1-1

CDR3aa: CASMHRDSTDTQYF
d_gene: .
abundance: .
v_gene: TRBV19
j_gene: TRBJ2-3

CDR3aa: CASSYLDGGYTF
d_gene: .
abundance: few
v_gene: TRBV6-5
j_gene: TRBJ1-2

CDR3aa: CASSSLSGPFEKLFF
d_gene: .
abundance: .
v_gene: TRBV28
j_gene: TRBJ1-4

CDR3aa: CASSQGGGTGELFF
d_gene: .
abundance: few
v_gene: TRBV4-2
j_gene: TRBJ2-2

CDR3aa: CASSSVSSEKLFF
d_gene: .
abundance: once
v_gene: TRBV5-1
j_gene: TRBJ1-4

CDR3aa: CASSSRLAGVDGELFF
d_gene: TRBD2
abundance: .
v_gene: TRBV28
j_gene: TRBJ2-2

CDR3aa: CASSALGAVYGYTF
d_gene: .
abundance: .
v_gene: TRBV11-2
j_gene: TRBJ1-2

CDR3aa: CAISVGIPGETQYF
d_gene: .
abundance: few
v_gene: TRBV10-3
j_gene: TRBJ2-5

CDR3aa: CASSRQGGSSPLHF
d_gene: TRBD1
abundance: few
v_gene: TRBV7-9
j_gene: TRBJ1-6

CDR3aa: CASSATPQGHEQYF
d_gene: .
abundance: .
v_gene: TRBV18
j_gene: TRBJ2-7

CDR3aa: CASSLNGLETQYF
d_gene: .
abundance: .
v_gene: TRBV7-9
j_gene: TRBJ2-5

CDR3aa: CASSQVPRGNEKLFF
d_gene: .
abundance: .
v_gene: TRBV4-1
j_gene: TRBJ1-4

CDR3aa: CASTMGSSYEQYF
d_gene: .
abundance: .
v_gene: TRBV7-9
j_gene: TRBJ2-7

CDR3aa: CASSEEVWGAPEAFF
d_gene: .
abundance: .
v_gene: TRBV6-1
j_gene: TRBJ1-1

CDR3aa: CASGTDLSYEQYF
d_gene: .
abundance: few
v_gene: TRBV5-6
j_gene: TRBJ2-7

CDR3aa: CASRYSGTVVSPLHF
d_gene: .
abundance: few
v_gene: TRBV6-6
j_gene: TRBJ1-6

CDR3aa: CASSKGTGPVEDTIYF
d_gene: TRBD1
abundance: .
v_gene: TRBV19
j_gene: TRBJ1-3

CDR3aa: CASSAQQGTGNTIYF
d_gene: .
abundance: .
v_gene: TRBV9
j_gene: TRBJ1-3

CDR3aa: CASTKPGLAGFTDTQYF
d_gene: TRBD2
abundance: .
v_gene: TRBV28
j_gene: TRBJ2-3

CDR3aa: CASRFLAGGNNEQFF
d_gene: TRBD2
abundance: .
v_gene: TRBV28
j_gene: TRBJ2-1

CDR3aa: CASSLGQDTGELFF
d_gene: .
abundance: .
v_gene: TRBV7-7
j_gene: TRBJ2-2

CDR3aa: CASSISGQGGPRTQYF
d_gene: .
abundance: .
v_gene: TRBV19
j_gene: TRBJ2-5

CDR3aa: CASSVEGSGNTIYF
d_gene: .
abundance: .
v_gene: TRBV9
j_gene: TRBJ1-3

CDR3aa: CAISGSYGYTF
d_gene: .
abundance: .
v_gene: TRBV10-3
j_gene: TRBJ1-2

CDR3aa: CASSFSRTGGNEQFF
d_gene: TRBD1
abundance: .
v_gene: TRBV5-1
j_gene: TRBJ2-1

CDR3aa: CASSYGVQEKLFF
d_gene: .
abundance: .
v_gene: TRBV6-5
j_gene: TRBJ1-4

CDR3aa: CASSWGGPNSPLHF
d_gene: .
abundance: .
v_gene: TRBV6-5
j_gene: TRBJ1-6

CDR3aa: CSVRLARYEQYF
d_gene: TRBD2
abundance: .
v_gene: TRBV29-1
j_gene: TRBJ2-7

CDR3aa: CASSLGGMIRGPQHF
d_gene: .
abundance: .
v_gene: TRBV28
j_gene: TRBJ1-5

CDR3aa: CASSSLSGQGQYF
d_gene: .
abundance: .
v_gene: TRBV6-5
j_gene: TRBJ2-7

CDR3aa: CASSPPGGTYEQYF
d_gene: TRBD2
abundance: .
v_gene: TRBV19
j_gene: TRBJ2-7

CDR3aa: CASSSGLSTGELFF
d_gene: .
abundance: .
v_gene: TRBV13
j_gene: TRBJ2-2

CDR3aa: CASSLVLSPGAYNEQFF
d_gene: .
abundance: few
v_gene: TRBV5-1
j_gene: TRBJ2-1